This T cell receptor beta chain is from a study of immune heterogeneity within non-small cell lung tumors. Study-wide results and caveats: High-frequency clones unique to single sites coexisted with identical dominant CDR3 beta clonotypes that recurred across tumor sites within a patient.

TCR beta CDR3 amplification used multiplex PCR with 32 V and 13 J primers. TCRdb reanalysed the multiplex PCR reads using MiXCR and keeps one entry per CDR3 protein. The table has 9,500 to 13,000 distinct CDR3 sequences, 25% to 35% seen once. With approximately 600 ng used per sample, the template was genomic DNA from bulk tumor. Several widely spaced biopsies per primary tumor were taken during surgery. Patients underwent curative surgery for non-small cell lung cancer (untreated and newly diagnosed). Comments on this clonotype: Its specificity is unknown.

The CDR3 is 15 amino acids. J gave up 4 bases and V 0 bases, and 6 bases lay outside the gene matches. Germline V gene lookup returns CDR1 SGDLS and CDR2 YYNGEE. The sequence came from a woman between 45 and 65 years old with non-small cell lung cancer. This chain connects TRBV9 to TRBJ2-7; 8 positions agree with TRBD1. The sample taken for sequencing was lung tumor tissue. The CDR3: CASSVESGGRYEQYF. CDR3 coding DNA: TGTGCCAGCAGCGTAGAATCAGGGGGCAGGTACGAGCAGTACTTC.